These 25 T cell receptor beta chains came from one sample sequenced in a study of cytomegalovirus exposure and HLA in healthy donors. With 60 Vbeta and 13 Jbeta primers, the PCR was carried out. Sequenced by immunoSEQ multiplex PCR; TCRdb stores in-frame clones only, minus some. The repertoire holds some 190,000 clones, with around 80% as singletons. Source material: PBMCs. These receptors came from a boy aged 2-9 years in good health and CMV-seronegative.

This chain connects TRBV2 to TRBJ2-2, with D unclear. Trimming left V 4 bases short and J 0 bases short, with 9 bases between. The CDR3 has 15 amino acids. Germline assignment: CDR1 SNHLY and CDR2 FYNNEI. The CDR3 loop reads CASSVLRSNTGELFF. CDR3 DNA sequence: TGTGCCAGCAGTGTCTTGCGTTCGAACACCGGGGAGCTGTTTTTT.

The gene calls are TRBV6-1 and TRBJ2-1; 8 positions agree with TRBD1. The CDR3 spans 11 residues. J gave up 13 bases and V 6 bases, and 5 bases lay outside the gene matches. From germline, CDR1 is MNHNS and CDR2 SASEGT. This CDR3 reads CASRMDREQFF. Here the CDR3 DNA reads TGTGCCAGCAGAATGGACAGGGAACAGTTCTTC.

The CDR3, as DNA: TGTGCCAGCAGTCAGGGAAACACCATATATTTT. Residues: CASSQGNTIYF. The chain recombines TRBV27 with TRBJ1-3; D uncertain. CDR1 is MNHEY, CDR2 SMNVEV, per germline (reference sequence). CDR3 size: 11 residues. The ends were cut back, 5 bases at V and 4 bases at J, with 3 bases in the middle.

The chain joins TRBV7-2 to TRBJ1-1; D remains ambiguous. The CDR3 has 13 amino acids. V lost 5 bases to trimming and J lost 8 bases, with 15 bases between them. The germline V gene encodes CDR1 SGHTA and CDR2 FQGNSA. The CDR3 loop is CASSLLMGSEAFF. CDR3 nucleotide sequence: TGTGCCAGCAGCCTACTCATGGGCAGCGAAGCTTTCTTT.

This chain connects TRBV9 to TRBJ1-2; D call uncertain. Trimming stripped 2 bases from V and 3 bases from J, with 8 bases between. Germline V lookup: CDR1 SGDLS, CDR2 YYNGEE. The CDR3 runs to 13 residues. DNA for the CDR3: TGTGCCAGCAGCGTCTCCCTCCACTATGGCTACACCTTC. Translating it yields CASSVSLHYGYTF. The full variable domain, completed using reference TRBV9 and TRBJ1-2, is DSGVTQTPKHLITATGQRVTLRCSPRSGDLSVYWYQQSLDQGLQFLIQYYNGEERAKGNILERFSAQQFPDLHSELNLSSLELGDSALYFCASSVSLHYGYTFGSGTRLTVV.

The DNA of the CDR3 is TGTGCCAGCAGCGTAGGAAGAGTAAACACTGAAGCTTTCTTT. It codes for CASSVGRVNTEAFF. The chain links TRBV9 to TRBJ1-1; D uncertain. CDR1 SGDLS and CDR2 YYNGEE come from the germline V gene. The length of the CDR3 is 14 residues. Trimming took 0 bases from V and 2 from J, leaving 8 bases between them. Drawing the rest from reference TRBV9 and TRBJ1-1, the complete variable domain is DSGVTQTPKHLITATGQRVTLRCSPRSGDLSVYWYQQSLDQGLQFLIQYYNGEERAKGNILERFSAQQFPDLHSELNLSSLELGDSALYFCASSVGRVNTEAFFGQGTRLTVV.

This chain joins TRBV10-3 and TRBJ1-1; D unresolved. The CDR3 contains 12 residues. The germline V gene has CDR1 ENHRY and CDR2 SYGVKD. V lost 0 bases, J lost 4 bases, and 3 bases lay in between. The CDR3 loop reads CAISESGTEAFF. DNA of the CDR3: TGTGCCATCAGTGAGTCCGGCACTGAAGCTTTCTTT.

CDR3 DNA: TGTGCTAGTGGTTTGCTTCAGGGGATGGGCAATCAGCCCCAGCATTTT. This sequence encodes CASGLLQGMGNQPQHF. This chain uses TRBV12-5 with TRBJ1-5; possible D gene TRBD1, 6 bases. Germline values: CDR1 LGHNT, CDR2 FRNRAP. This CDR3 is built from 16 residues. Trimming took 2 bases from V and 2 from J, leaving 13 bases between them.

The CDR3 is CASSPGQGLNTEAFF. CDR3 in DNA: TGTGCCAGCAGCCCTGGACAGGGTCTCAACACTGAAGCTTTCTTT. The chain couples TRBV4-2 to TRBJ1-1; 8 positions match TRBD1. The length of the CDR3 is 15 residues. Per the germline V gene, CDR1 is LGHNA and CDR2 is YNFKEQ. V lost 4 bases and J lost 2; bases outside the gene matches: 6.

V gene TRBV6-5 combines with J gene TRBJ2-3; D is perhaps TRBD2 (6 bases). V lost 2 bases, J lost 2 bases, and 11 bases lay in between. The CDR3 runs to 15 residues. CDR1 and CDR2 (germline): MNHEY, SVGAGI. CDR3 in DNA: TGTGCCAGCAGTTACGTCGGGGGAGCCACAGATACGCAGTATTTT. This sequence encodes CASSYVGGATDTQYF.

V and J are TRBV7-9 and TRBJ1-2; 7 positions agree with TRBD1. There are 15 residues in the CDR3. V lost 4 bases and J lost 6; bases outside the gene matches: 11. Looked up from germline, CDR1 is SEHNR and CDR2 is FQNEAQ (reference sequence). The CDR3 DNA follows: TGTGCCAGCAGCTCGTCTTTGACAGGGAAGAATGGCTACACCTTC. It translates to CASSSSLTGKNGYTF.

In the case of this clone: Because the CDR3 is missing its conserved closing phenylalanine or tryptophan, this is likely a read error. The V and J genes are TRBV5-6 and TRBJ1-1; D is ambiguous. Germline CDR1 reads SGHDT; CDR2 reads YYEEEE. V lost 3 bases and J 4 bases, leaving 13 bases between the germline ends. CDR3 length: 14 residues. Here the CDR3 reads CASSSGVSPTEAFL. CDR3 coding DNA: TGTGCCAGCAGCTCCGGGGTAAGCCCCACTGAAGCTTTCCTT.

This clone was counted a single time. The chain joins TRBV25-1 to TRBJ2-2, with D tentatively TRBD2 (5 bases). V lost 1 base and J 3 bases, leaving 18 bases between the germline ends. CDR1 is MGHDK and CDR2 is SYGVNS in the germline V gene. CDR3 size: 18 residues. The CDR3 sequence is CASSEFEGRIGDTGELFF. The CDR3 DNA is TGTGCCAGCAGTGAATTCGAGGGCCGGATTGGGGACACCGGGGAGCTGTTTTTT.

This chain connects TRBV5-6 to TRBJ2-1; D gene unclear. This CDR3 region has 12 residues. V dropped 0 bases and J dropped 5 bases, with 3 bases sitting between them. Germline CDR1 is SGHDT and CDR2 is YYEEEE. For the CDR3, the DNA is TGTGCCAGCAGCTTGGGAGACAATGAGCAGTTCTTC. This encodes CASSLGDNEQFF.

The chain carries TRBV27 and TRBJ1-4; 7 nucleotides agree with TRBD1. The CDR3 spans 14 residues. Germline CDR1 is MNHEY and CDR2 is SMNVEV (reference sequence). V lost 5 bases, J lost 3 bases, and 3 bases stayed unmatched. CDR3 sequence: CASSPGTANEKLFF. As DNA, the CDR3 is TGTGCCAGCAGTCCCGGGACAGCTAATGAAAAACTGTTTTTT.

The genes are TRBV7-9 and TRBJ1-2; perhaps TRBD1 as D (5 bases). The CDR3 length is 14 residues. Germline V CDR1 and CDR2: SEHNR, FQNEAQ (reference sequence). Trimming pared 5 bases from V and 4 bases from J, leaving 14 bases between. The CDR3 reads CASSQADRSYGYTF. CDR3 sequence (DNA): TGTGCCAGCAGCCAAGCAGACAGAAGCTATGGCTACACCTTC.

The chain employs TRBV12-5 and TRBJ1-2; the D gene is possibly TRBD1 (5 bases). The germline V gene has CDR1 LGHNT and CDR2 FRNRAP. Between the trimmed V and J ends, which lost 3 bases and 7 bases, there was a span of 12 bases. The CDR3 totals 13 residues. The CDR3 is CASGFPGLPGYTF. The CDR3 bases are TGTGCTAGTGGTTTCCCGGGACTCCCTGGCTACACCTTC.

The chain carries TRBV5-6 and TRBJ2-2, with 10 positions matching TRBD2. J lost 4 bases, V lost 3 bases, and 3 bases had no gene match. Per the germline V gene, CDR1 is SGHDT and CDR2 is YYEEEE. This CDR3 is built from 15 residues. The CDR3 nucleotides read TGTGCCAGCAGCTCCACTAGCGGGACCACCGGGGAGCTGTTTTTT. It is translated as CASSSTSGTTGELFF.

This clone has more than one count but fewer than ten. The V and J genes are TRBV4-1 and TRBJ1-2, with 7 positions matching TRBD1. The CDR3 is 15 residues long. V lost 4 bases to trimming and J lost 3 bases; unmatched junction nucleotides: 8. Per the germline V gene, CDR1 is MGHRA and CDR2 is YSYEKL. CDR3 bases: TGCGCCAGCAGCCGACTGACAGGGAAGGACTATGGCTACACCTTC. Translated: CASSRLTGKDYGYTF.

The rearrangement joins TRBV7-8 to TRBJ1-1; 9 bases agree with TRBD1. Germline CDR1 and CDR2: SGHVS and FQNEAQ. Trimming took 5 bases from V and 0 from J; bases not matched to a gene: 4. The CDR3 covers 15 residues. For the CDR3, the DNA is TGTGCCAGCAGCCCGTGGACAGGGGTGAACACTGAAGCTTTCTTT. Protein product: CASSPWTGVNTEAFF. The full variable domain, its missing parts supplied by reference TRBV7-8 and TRBJ1-1, is GAGVSQSPRYKVAKRGQDVALRCDPISGHVSLFWYQQALGQGPEFLTYFQNEAQLDKSGLPSDRFFAERPEGSVSTLKIQRTQQEDSAVYLCASSPWTGVNTEAFFGQGTRLTVV.

The chain has TRBV27 and TRBJ2-1; 10 bases match TRBD2. Looked up from germline, CDR1 is MNHEY and CDR2 is SMNVEV (reference sequence). CDR3 size: 18 residues. V shed 6 bases and J 2 bases; nucleotides not matched to a gene: 13. In nucleotides, the CDR3 is TGTGCCAGCAGCGGACTTTCCGGGACTAGCGAGACCTACAATGAGCAGTTCTTC. It codes for CASSGLSGTSETYNEQFF.

The V gene is TRBV18, the J gene TRBJ2-3, with 14 bases fitting TRBD2. In germline, CDR1 is KGHSH, CDR2 LQKENI. Germline trimming cut 4 bases from V and 4 bases from J; bases unmatched to any gene: 13. This CDR3 region has 19 residues. This chain's CDR3 is CASSQSGLAGVGPADTQYF. In DNA, the CDR3 is TGTGCCAGCTCACAGTCGGGACTAGCGGGAGTCGGACCGGCAGATACGCAGTATTTT. The complete variable domain, with remaining parts taken from reference TRBV18 and TRBJ2-3, reads NAGVMQNPRHLVRRRGQEARLRCSPMKGHSHVYWYRQLPEEGLKFMVYLQKENIIDESGMPKERFSAEFPKEGPSILRIQQVVRGDSAAYFCASSQSGLAGVGPADTQYFGPGTRLTVL.

The chain uses TRBV5-6 and TRBJ2-2; D gene uncertain. The CDR3 covers 13 residues. The germline gives CDR1 SGHDT, CDR2 YYEEEE. V lost 4 bases to trimming and J lost 8 bases, with 12 bases between them. The CDR3 protein is CASSPLSRGELFF. CDR3 DNA sequence: TGTGCCAGCAGCCCGTTGAGCAGGGGGGAGCTGTTTTTT.

V gene TRBV30 combines with J gene TRBJ1-2; 7 bases agree with TRBD1. Germline CDR1 GTSNPN, CDR2 SVGIG (reference sequence). V was pared by 5 bases and J by 8 bases, with 14 bases of the junction left unmatched. This CDR3 contains 14 residues. The CDR3 DNA sequence: TGTGCCTGGCAGAGACAGGGACCTGCGGGCGGCTACACCTTC. This codes for CAWQRQGPAGGYTF.

The V call is TRBV6-5, the J call TRBJ1-2, with TRBD1 as a possible D gene (5 bases). The CDR3 is 14 amino acids. With 0 bases removed from V and 4 bases from J, the gap between germline ends came to 9 bases. The V gene's germline CDR1 is MNHEY and CDR2 SVGAGI. The CDR3 sequence is CASSYSTGGYGYTF. The CDR3 nucleotides read TGTGCCAGCAGTTACTCCACAGGTGGCTATGGCTACACCTTC.